The 6 T cell receptor beta chains below were found in one sample sequenced in a study of blood T cell repertoires in COVID-19. Data came from immunoSEQ multiplex PCR; TCRdb stores just in-frame clones and leaves some out. Among roughly 320,000 clones listed, more than 85% were seen once. The sample consisted of peripheral blood. Source of these receptors: a man in his 70s with acute or convalescent COVID-19.

The genes are TRBV5-4 and TRBJ2-1, with D possibly being TRBD2 (6 bases). V was clipped by 4 bases and J by 2 bases, with 10 bases between them. Germline CDR1 SGHNT, CDR2 YYREEE (reference sequence). The CDR3 has 14 residues. Here the CDR3 reads CASSTTSTYNEQFF. In DNA, the CDR3 is TGTGCCAGCAGCACCACTAGCACCTACAATGAGCAGTTCTTC.

V usage is TRBV18 and J usage is TRBJ1-5; 7 positions agree with TRBD1. The junction had 3 bases not matched to a gene; V was cut back by 6 bases and J by 4 bases. Germline V gene sequence: CDR1 KGHSH, CDR2 LQKENI. The CDR3 contains 13 residues. CDR3 residues: CASSGQMNQPQHF. CDR3 DNA sequence: TGTGCCAGCTCGGGACAGATGAATCAGCCCCAGCATTTT.

This rearrangement joins TRBV19 to TRBJ1-3; 7 bases fit TRBD1. Per germline, CDR1 LNHDA and CDR2 SQIVND (reference sequence). The CDR3 sequence is 14 residues long. V lost 6 bases and J lost 3; bases outside the gene matches: 5. Written as DNA, the CDR3 is TGTGCCAGTAGCACCAGGACAGGTGGAAACACCATATATTTT. It specifies CASSTRTGGNTIYF.

V usage is TRBV5-4 and J usage is TRBJ2-7; 9 bases are shared with TRBD2. CDR1 is SGHNT, CDR2 YYREEE, per germline (reference sequence). There are 15 residues in the CDR3. The J segment lost 2 bases and the V segment lost 0 bases, leaving 3 bases of the junction unmatched. The DNA for the CDR3 is TGTGCCAGCAGCTTGGGTCTAGCGGGAACCTACGAGCAGTACTTC. Translating it yields CASSLGLAGTYEQYF.

This chain connects TRBV6-5 to TRBJ2-1; D is unresolved. This CDR3 contains 13 residues. CDR1 is MNHEY, CDR2 SVGAGI, per germline. The V end was cut by 6 bases, the J end by 2 bases, with 8 bases between. The CDR3, as DNA: TGTGCCAGCAGGCTAGGCCCCTACAATGAGCAGTTCTTC. It specifies CASRLGPYNEQFF.

V gene TRBV9 combines with J gene TRBJ1-6; D might be TRBD1 (6 bases). Trimming removed 1 base at V and 6 bases at J, with 8 bases between. This CDR3 contains 14 residues. In germline, CDR1 is SGDLS, CDR2 YYNGEE. As DNA, the CDR3 is TGTGCCAGCAGCGTAAGGGGGGGTAATTCACCCCTCCACTTT. Translated, it gives CASSVRGGNSPLHF.